This T cell receptor (beta chain) was observed in a study of technical replicates of blood from a handful of donors. V dropped 5 bases and J dropped 0; count of bases not matched to a gene: 3. The germline V gene encodes CDR1 LNHDA and CDR2 SQIVND (reference sequence). This CDR3 is 15 amino acids long. The protocol was immunoSEQ multiplex PCR, while the TCRdb copy is restricted to in-frame clones and leaves out a portion. The data contain some 75,000 clones, approximately 97% of them singletons. The sequence came from a human donor in good health. J is TRBJ1-5 and V is TRBV19; TRBD1 agrees at 8 bases. Sequenced: T cells isolated from PBMCs. The DNA of the CDR3 is TGTGCCAGTAGTGAAGACAGGGGTAGCAATCAGCCCCAGCATTTT. Encoded protein: CASSEDRGSNQPQHF.